This T cell receptor beta chain was documented in a study of glioma-infiltrating T cells. Study-wide points: Tissue-blood divergence was below expectation in non-neoplastic patients, above in gliomas.

TCR alpha and beta CDR3 regions were amplified from RNA using iRepertoire nested multiplex PCR. In TCRdb, the multiplex PCR reads were re-called with MiXCR into one record per CDR3 protein. The sample shows 160,000 or so distinct CDR3 sequences, about 46% of them seen only once. A few counts support this clonotype. Antigen: not known. The germline V gene has CDR1 LGHDT and CDR2 YNNKEL (reference sequence). Trimming took 5 bases from V and 6 from J; bases not matched to a gene: 2. This CDR3 spans 14 amino acids. The clonotype was recovered from a human donor with low-grade glioma or glioblastoma, undergoing nonglioma brain surgery, or in good health (not recorded which). The rearrangement uses TRBV3-1 and TRBJ2-1; 12 positions agree with TRBD2. Input material: glioma tissue, nonneoplastic brain tissue, or PBMCs (not recorded which). The CDR3: CASSGLAGINEQFF. CDR3 nucleotides: TGTGCCAGCAGCGGACTAGCGGGAATCAATGAGCAGTTCTTC.